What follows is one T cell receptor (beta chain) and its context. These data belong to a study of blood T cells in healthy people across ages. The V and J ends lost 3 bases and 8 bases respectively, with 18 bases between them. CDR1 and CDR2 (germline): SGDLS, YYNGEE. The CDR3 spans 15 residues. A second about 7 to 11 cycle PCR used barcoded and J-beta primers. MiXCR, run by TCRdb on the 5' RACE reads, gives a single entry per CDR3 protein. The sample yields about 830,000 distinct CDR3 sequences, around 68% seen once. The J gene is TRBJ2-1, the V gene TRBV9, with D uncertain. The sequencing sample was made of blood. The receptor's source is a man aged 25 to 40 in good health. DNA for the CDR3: TGTGCCAGCAGCGGGTACCGTCTGACATTCGATGAGCAGTTCTTC. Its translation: CASSGYRLTFDEQFF.